The next 20 T cell receptor beta chains were all read from a single sample in a study of graft-versus-host responses after intestinal transplantation. Clones were sequenced by immunoSEQ multiplex PCR, and TCRdb holds only the in-frame ones, with some missing. The sample shows almost 20,000 clones, about 89% of them seen only once. The sequencing here drew on PBMCs, taken approximately 240 days after intestinal transplant. The receptors stem from a human patient who received an intestinal transplant, so some T cells may come from the graft donor.

This clone has only one observation. The V and J genes are TRBV19 and TRBJ1-5; D is perhaps TRBD1 (5 bases). CDR1 and CDR2 (germline): LNHDA, SQIVND (reference sequence). Trimming cost V 2 bases and J 5 bases, with 22 bases left between them. CDR3 size: 18 residues. The chain's CDR3 is CASSILREVWGSDQPQHF. CDR3 nucleotide sequence: TGTGCCAGTAGTATACTTAGGGAGGTATGGGGCTCTGATCAGCCCCAGCATTTT.

The chain joins TRBV18 to TRBJ1-2; the D gene is possibly TRBD1 (5 bases). Germline-derived CDR1 and CDR2 are KGHSH and LQKENI. The CDR3 contains 13 residues. Trimming took 4 bases from V and 6 from J, leaving 12 bases between them. The CDR3 DNA sequence: TGTGCCAGCTCACAAGACAGAATAAATGGCTACACCTTC. Translation gives CASSQDRINGYTF. Full variable domain (outside the CDR3, taken from reference TRBV18 and TRBJ1-2): NAGVMQNPRHLVRRRGQEARLRCSPMKGHSHVYWYRQLPEEGLKFMVYLQKENIIDESGMPKERFSAEFPKEGPSILRIQQVVRGDSAAYFCASSQDRINGYTFGSGTRLTVV.

The rearrangement links TRBV4-2 to TRBJ2-5, with TRBD1 matching over 7 bases. CDR3 length: 17 amino acids. V lost 9 bases to trimming and J lost 2 bases; unmatched junction nucleotides: 18. Germline assignment: CDR1 LGHNA and CDR2 YNFKEQ. The CDR3 DNA is TGTGCCAGTCTTACAACAGGGGCGTCCGACCCTCAAGAGACCCAGTACTTC. It encodes CASLTTGASDPQETQYF.

This chain joins TRBV5-1 and TRBJ2-2; 10 bases align to TRBD1. J gave up 3 bases and V 4 bases, and 3 bases lay outside the gene matches. Germline V gives CDR1 SGHRS, CDR2 YFSETQ. The CDR3 spans 15 residues. This chain's CDR3 is CASSAGQGYTGELFF. CDR3 in DNA: TGCGCCAGCAGCGCGGGACAGGGGTACACCGGGGAGCTGTTTTTT.

V gene TRBV27 combines with J gene TRBJ1-2, with D perhaps matching TRBD1 (5 bases). Germline CDR1 MNHEY, CDR2 SMNVEV (reference sequence). The ends were cut back, 6 bases at V and 4 bases at J, with 15 bases in the middle. CDR3 length: 14 residues. DNA for the CDR3: TGTGCCAGCAGCCCAAGGGGACGAATCTATGGCTACACCTTC. It specifies CASSPRGRIYGYTF.

The chain uses TRBV19 and TRBJ1-5; 7 bases map to TRBD1. The CDR3 has 20 residues. Germline CDR1 is LNHDA and CDR2 is SQIVND (reference sequence). Germline trimming cut 5 bases from V and 0 bases from J; bases unmatched to any gene: 19. CDR3 coding DNA: TGTGCCAGTAGTCCTTTTGGGACAGCGATGAGGGGTTATAGCAATCAGCCCCAGCATTTT. It yields the protein CASSPFGTAMRGYSNQPQHF. Filled out from reference TRBV19 and TRBJ1-5, the complete variable domain reads DGGITQSPKYLFRKEGQNVTLSCEQNLNHDAMYWYRQDPGQGLRLIYYSQIVNDFQKGDIAEGYSVSREKKESFPLTVTSAQKNPTAFYLCASSPFGTAMRGYSNQPQHFGDGTRLSIL.

This rearrangement joins TRBV4-1 to TRBJ1-4; TRBD1 might be the D (6 bases). The CDR3 totals 14 residues. Trimming took off 1 base at V and 12 bases at J, with 15 bases between the two ends. The germline CDR1 and CDR2 sequences are MGHRA and YSYEKL. The CDR3 bases are TGCGCCAGCAGCCAAGGGATGGGGGCTCGGGAACTGTTTTTT. As protein: CASSQGMGARELFF.

The chain is built from TRBV6-9 and TRBJ2-3; D tentatively reads TRBD1 or TRBD2 (5 bases each). Trimming took off 2 bases at V and 7 bases at J, with 13 bases between the two ends. CDR1 and CDR2 (germline): MNHGY, SVAAGI. The CDR3 spans 14 residues. The CDR3 is CASSYGTLRYTQYF. DNA of the CDR3: TGTGCCAGCAGTTATGGGACCCTTCGGTATACGCAGTATTTT.

This clone came up once. The chain combines TRBV7-9 with TRBJ1-1, with 8 nucleotides matching TRBD1. The CDR3 loop spans 18 amino acids. V was clipped by 1 base and J by 0 bases; unmatched bases: 10. CDR1 is SEHNR and CDR2 is FQNEAQ in the germline V gene (reference sequence). The CDR3 is CASSLVSGTGNMNTEAFF. DNA for the CDR3: TGTGCCAGCAGCTTAGTTTCCGGGACAGGCAACATGAACACTGAAGCTTTCTTT.

The gene calls are TRBV7-6 and TRBJ2-3, with D perhaps assigned TRBD1 or TRBD2 (5 bases each). The CDR3 length is 17 residues. The V end was cut by 3 bases, the J end by 2 bases, with 18 bases between. Germline CDR1 is SGHVS and CDR2 is FNYEAQ. The CDR3 region is CASSLQPWGTNTDTQYF. The DNA for the CDR3 is TGTGCCAGCAGCTTGCAGCCTTGGGGGACCAACACAGATACGCAGTATTTT. The complete variable domain, with remaining parts taken from reference TRBV7-6 and TRBJ2-3, reads GAGVSQSPRYKVTKRGQDVALRCDPISGHVSLYWYRQALGQGPEFLTYFNYEAQQDKSGLPNDRFSAERPEGSISTLTIQRTEQRDSAMYRCASSLQPWGTNTDTQYFGPGTRLTVL.

The rearrangement links TRBV5-4 to TRBJ1-1; D gene uncertain. The CDR3 runs to 15 residues. Germline V CDR1 and CDR2: SGHNT, YYREEE (reference sequence). The germline V and J ends were trimmed by 0 bases and 6 bases, with 15 bases remaining between them. The CDR3 DNA is TGTGCCAGCAGCTTGGCCATCGGCCCCGAGGCTGAAGCTTTCTTT. Its protein product is CASSLAIGPEAEAFF.

In the case of this clone: At the DNA level, this CDR3 is encoded by other sequences in the same sample as well. The rearrangement links TRBV9 to TRBJ2-3, with D perhaps TRBD1 or TRBD2 (6 bases each). V was trimmed by 0 bases and J by 0 bases, leaving 8 bases between them. CDR3 length: 15 amino acids. Germline V gene lookup returns CDR1 SGDLS and CDR2 YYNGEE. The CDR3 DNA is TGTGCCAGCAGCGTAGCGGGGGCTAGCACAGATACGCAGTATTTT. It yields the protein CASSVAGASTDTQYF.

This sequence joins TRBV5-6 and TRBJ1-5; unclear D gene. Germline V CDR1 and CDR2: SGHDT, YYEEEE. The CDR3 length is 14 residues. With 0 bases removed from V and 0 bases from J, the gap between germline ends came to 4 bases. For the CDR3, the DNA is TGTGCCAGCAGCTTGGACGGTAGCAATCAGCCCCAGCATTTT. This gives the protein CASSLDGSNQPQHF.

The rearrangement uses TRBV15 and TRBJ2-3; TRBD1 or TRBD2 may be the D gene (5 bases each). CDR1 and CDR2 (germline): LNHNV, YYDKDF (reference sequence). The length of the CDR3 is 17 residues. V lost 2 bases, J lost 3 bases, and 18 bases lay in between. The CDR3 sequence: CATSRPGALPHTDTQYF. The CDR3 DNA reads TGTGCCACCAGCAGACCCGGGGCCCTACCACATACAGATACGCAGTATTTT. The whole variable domain, remainder taken from reference TRBV15 and TRBJ2-3, is DAMVIQNPRYQVTQFGKPVTLSCSQTLNHNVMYWYQQKSSQAPKLLFHYYDKDFNNEADTPDNFQSRRPNTSFCFLDIRSPGLGDTAMYLCATSRPGALPHTDTQYFGPGTRLTVL.

This rearrangement joins TRBV2 to TRBJ2-7, with no clear D. CDR1 SNHLY and CDR2 FYNNEI come from the germline V gene. V shed 0 bases and J shed 3 bases, with 6 bases lying between them. The CDR3 totals 13 residues. CDR3 region: CASSEARVYEQYF. As DNA, the CDR3 is TGTGCCAGCAGTGAAGCCCGGGTCTACGAGCAGTACTTC.

The chain employs TRBV7-9 and TRBJ2-7, with TRBD1 identical over 9 bases. V shed 2 bases and J 2 bases; nucleotides not matched to a gene: 4. Germline V gives CDR1 SEHNR, CDR2 FQNEAQ (reference sequence). The CDR3 is 15 amino acids. This chain's CDR3 is CASSLKWDRAYEQYF. Here the CDR3 DNA reads TGTGCCAGCAGCTTAAAATGGGACAGGGCCTACGAGCAGTACTTC. The full variable domain, with the rest looked up from reference TRBV7-9 and TRBJ2-7, is DTGVSQNPRHKITKRGQNVTFRCDPISEHNRLYWYRQTLGQGPEFLTYFQNEAQLEKSRLLSDRFSAERPKGSFSTLEIQRTEQGDSAMYLCASSLKWDRAYEQYFGPGTRLTVT.

The chain has TRBV6-5 and TRBJ1-2; D not certain. The V gene lost 5 bases and the J gene lost 3 bases, with 4 bases spanning the gap. The CDR3 runs 11 residues. CDR1 is MNHEY and CDR2 is SVGAGI in the germline V gene. The CDR3 sequence is CASSGHYGYTF. Written as DNA, the CDR3 is TGTGCCAGCAGTGGACACTATGGCTACACCTTC.

The chain has TRBV4-2 and TRBJ1-5; a weak D match, TRBD1 (6 bases). V was shortened by 0 bases and J by 0 bases, with 9 bases between the two germline ends. This CDR3 has 16 residues. In germline, CDR1 is LGHNA, CDR2 YNFKEQ. The DNA of the CDR3 is TGTGCCAGCAGCCAAGATTGGACAGTTAGCAATCAGCCCCAGCATTTT. Translating it yields CASSQDWTVSNQPQHF.

This clone was found a few times. This chain joins TRBV5-6 and TRBJ2-7; 9 bases match TRBD1. V was clipped by 2 bases and J by 4 bases; unmatched bases: 4. The CDR3 is 14 amino acids. CDR1 is SGHDT, CDR2 YYEEEE, per germline. CDR3 region: CASSLAQGAYEQYF. For the CDR3, the DNA is TGTGCCAGCAGCTTAGCACAGGGGGCTTACGAGCAGTACTTC.

V gene TRBV27 combines with J gene TRBJ2-1; TRBD2 matches at 7 bases. This CDR3 contains 15 residues. Losses at the gene ends were 3 bases for V and 4 bases for J; bases not matched to a gene: 6. The germline CDR1 and CDR2 sequences are MNHEY and SMNVEV (reference sequence). The CDR3 reads CASSFGTTLYNEQFF. The CDR3 nucleotides are TGTGCCAGCAGTTTTGGGACTACCCTGTACAATGAGCAGTTCTTC.